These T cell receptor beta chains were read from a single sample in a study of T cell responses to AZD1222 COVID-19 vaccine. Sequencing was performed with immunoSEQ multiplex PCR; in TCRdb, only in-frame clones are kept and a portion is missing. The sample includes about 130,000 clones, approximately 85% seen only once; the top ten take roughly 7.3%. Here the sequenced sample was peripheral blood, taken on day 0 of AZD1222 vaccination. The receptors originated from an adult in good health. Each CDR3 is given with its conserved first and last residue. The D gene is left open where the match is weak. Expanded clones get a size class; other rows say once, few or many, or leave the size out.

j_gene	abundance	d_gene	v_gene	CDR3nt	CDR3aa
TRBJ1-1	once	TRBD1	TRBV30	TGTGCCTGGGGGACAGGCTGGAACACTGAAGCTTTCTTT	CAWGTGWNTEAFF
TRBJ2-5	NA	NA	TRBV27	TGTGCCAGCAGTTTAGTAGGGGGGGCCCAAGAGACCCAGTACTTC	CASSLVGGAQETQYF
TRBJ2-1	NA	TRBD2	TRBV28	TGTGCCAGCAGTTTCGACCTGGGGAGGGGCAATGAGCAGTTCTTC	CASSFDLGRGNEQFF
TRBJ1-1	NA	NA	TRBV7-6	TGTGCCAGCACCCGAGGGGGGGGGTTTGGCACTGAAGCTTTCTTT	CASTRGGGFGTEAFF
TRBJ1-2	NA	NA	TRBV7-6	TGTGCCAGCAGCTCCCCCTCTGAGGGGGGGCTTGGCTACACCTTC	CASSSPSEGGLGYTF
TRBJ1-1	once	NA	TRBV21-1	TGTGCCAGCAGCAAAGTGGTGGAGCCGAACACTGAAGCTTTCTTT	CASSKVVEPNTEAFF
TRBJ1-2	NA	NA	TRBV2	TGTGCCAGCAGCCTAAGAATCGGGACAAACCCGATGAGTAACTATGGCTACACCTTC	CASSLRIGTNPMSNYGYTF
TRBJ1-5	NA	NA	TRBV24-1	TGTGCCACCAGTGATTTGCAGGGAGGGGGTTGCAATCAGCCCCAGCATTTT	CATSDLQGGGCNQPQHF
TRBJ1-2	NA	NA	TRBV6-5	TGTGCCAGCGGGGTGTTTGGCTACACCTTC	CASGVFGYTF
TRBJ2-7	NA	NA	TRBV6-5	TGTGCCAGCAGTCCAGGGAGCTCCTACGAGCAGTACTTC	CASSPGSSYEQYF
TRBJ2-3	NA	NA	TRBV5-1	TGCGCCAGCAGCCCCGACGGGGGCCGGGTAGATACGCAGTATTTT	CASSPDGGRVDTQYF
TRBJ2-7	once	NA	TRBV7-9	TGTGCCAGCAGCTTATCTCTTGGACAGTATGCCTACGAGCAGTACTTC	CASSLSLGQYAYEQYF
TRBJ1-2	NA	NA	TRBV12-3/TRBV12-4	TGTGCCAGCAGTTGGGGCAGGGTGAGCGGCTACACCTTC	CASSWGRVSGYTF
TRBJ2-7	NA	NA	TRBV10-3	TGTGCCATCAGTGATCCCCGACTGGATGGCCTAGAGCAGTACTTC	CAISDPRLDGLEQYF
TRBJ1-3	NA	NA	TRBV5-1	TGCGCCAGCAGCTTGGACGGCAACTCTGGAAACACCATATATTTT	CASSLDGNSGNTIYF
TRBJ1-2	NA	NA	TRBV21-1	TGTGCCAGCACCATACAGGTTCAAAACTATGGCTACACCTTC	CASTIQVQNYGYTF
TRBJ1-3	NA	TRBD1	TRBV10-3	TGTGCCACGCGACAGGGTTTGGGGTCTGGAAACACCATATATTTT	CATRQGLGSGNTIYF
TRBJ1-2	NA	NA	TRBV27	TGTGCCAGCAGTTTATCGGGGGCGGGGGCACTCGATTATGGCTACACCTTC	CASSLSGAGALDYGYTF
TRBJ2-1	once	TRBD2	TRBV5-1	TGCGCCAGCAGCTTGGGAATAGCGGGGTACAATGAGCAGTTCTTC	CASSLGIAGYNEQFF
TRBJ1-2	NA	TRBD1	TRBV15	TGTGCCACCAGCAGAGAACGGGGGACAGGGGAATCTGGTGGCTACACCTTC	CATSRERGTGESGGYTF
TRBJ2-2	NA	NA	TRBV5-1	TGCGCCAGCAGCTTGGAGGCAGCATACACCGGGGAGCTGTTTTTT	CASSLEAAYTGELFF
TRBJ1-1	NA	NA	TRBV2	TGTGCCAGCAGTAAGGGTCTGAACACTGAAGCTTTCTTT	CASSKGLNTEAFF
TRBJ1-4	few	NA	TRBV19	TGTGCCAGTGGGACAGAAAAACTGTTTTTT	CASGTEKLFF
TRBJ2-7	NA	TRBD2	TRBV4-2	TGTGCCAGCAGCCAAGCTGGCGAGCGGGGGGCGGGGGAGCAGTACTTC	CASSQAGERGAGEQYF
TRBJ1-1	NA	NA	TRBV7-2	TGTGCCAGCAGCCCTACGCTTTTCGCTGAAGCTTTCTTT	CASSPTLFAEAFF